This T cell receptor beta chain was found in a study of CD8+ T cells in alopecia areata. Study observations and caveats: Tofacitinib significantly brought down scalp clonality and expanded CD8+ clones among top 100.

RNA was isolated and reverse transcribed to cDNA, the sequencing template. Assay: immunoSEQ multiplex PCR; the TCRdb copy retains only in-frame clones and omits some. The repertoire holds 180,000 or so clones, with roughly 60% as singletons. The sample's treatment: oral pan-JAK inhibitor, 5-10 mg twice daily. As for this clone: The antigen remains undetermined. An end of the junction differs from the germline gene, which may be a read error. Additional DNA sequences in this sample encode the identical CDR3.

CDR1 is SEHNR, CDR2 FQNEAQ, per germline (reference sequence). The CDR3 extends over 13 amino acids. The genes are TRBV7-9 and TRBJ2-3; 10 bases agree with TRBD2. This specimen consisted of CD4+ T cells sorted from blood, obtained at week 24, from a patient treated with tofacitinib. The sequence was obtained from a human donor with alopecia areata. CDR3 region: CASSLAGADTQYF. CDR3 sequence (DNA): TGTGCCAGCAGCCTAGCGGGGGCAGATACGCAGTATTTT.